Presented here are 18 T cell receptor beta chains from one specimen sequenced in a study of cytomegalovirus exposure and HLA in healthy donors. TCRdb keeps only in-frame clones here, not all; method: immunoSEQ multiplex PCR. This sample has 100,000 to 120,000 clones, with over 75% found just once. Sequenced sample: PBMCs. The receptors come from a woman aged 25 to 39 in good health and CMV-seropositive.

In its sample, this clone was seen a few times. The chain uses TRBV6-5 and TRBJ2-5; weak D call: TRBD1 (5 bases). The CDR3 has 14 residues. Germline CDR1 MNHEY, CDR2 SVGAGI. The V end was cut by 6 bases, the J end by 7 bases, with 18 bases between. The chain's CDR3 is CASRKTVAKGTQYF. In DNA, the CDR3 is TGTGCCAGCAGAAAGACAGTCGCCAAGGGGACCCAGTACTTC.

This chain links TRBV5-4 with TRBJ1-6; 12 bases map to TRBD1. This CDR3 is built from 16 residues. CDR1 is SGHNT, CDR2 YYREEE, per germline (reference sequence). The V gene end was trimmed by 4 bases and the J gene end by 10 bases; junction bases not matched to a gene: 9. This chain's CDR3 is CASSARDRGQQSPLHF. In DNA form, the CDR3 reads TGTGCCAGCAGCGCGAGGGACAGGGGGCAGCAATCACCCCTCCACTTT. Based on the CDR3 plus reference TRBV5-4 and TRBJ1-6, the full variable domain is ETGVTQSPTHLIKTRGQQVTLRCSSQSGHNTVSWYQQALGQGPQFIFQYYREEENGRGNFPPRFSGLQFPNYSSELNVNALELDDSALYLCASSARDRGQQSPLHFGNGTRLTVT.

The chain joins TRBV7-2 to TRBJ2-5; 9 nucleotides match TRBD2. CDR3 length: 17 residues. Germline values: CDR1 SGHTA, CDR2 FQGNSA. The trim removed 4 bases at V and 2 bases at J, leaving 11 bases unmatched. The CDR3 DNA reads as TGTGCCAGCAGCTCGGGGCTGCTAGCGGGGAGACAAGAGACCCAGTACTTC. Translating it yields CASSSGLLAGRQETQYF.

The chain links TRBV4-3 to TRBJ2-3, with D possibly matching TRBD2 (6 bases). V was pared by 4 bases and J by 2 bases, with 13 bases between. The germline CDR1 and CDR2 sequences are LGHNA and YSLEER. The CDR3 is made up of 15 amino acids. The CDR3 nucleotides read TGCGCCAGCAGCCCTCGGGAGCTCGACACAGATACGCAGTATTTT. This gives the protein CASSPRELDTDTQYF.

The chain carries TRBV27 and TRBJ1-6; D ambiguous. Trimming left V 4 bases short and J 0 bases short, with 10 bases between. This CDR3 is built from 16 residues. Germline loops: CDR1 MNHEY, CDR2 SMNVEV (reference sequence). CDR3 sequence reads: CASSSLRSSYNSPLHF. The CDR3 bases are TGTGCCAGCAGTTCTCTCCGGAGCTCCTATAATTCACCCCTCCACTTT.

The genes are TRBV4-2 and TRBJ2-1; 7 bases agree with TRBD2. Germline V gene data show CDR1 as LGHNA and CDR2 as YNFKEQ. CDR3 length equals 16 residues. V lost 1 base, J lost 8 bases, and 11 bases stayed unmatched. The CDR3 DNA follows: TGTGCCAGCAGCCAAGTTGTGTGGGAGGGCCCCCATGAGCAGTTCTTC. Translating gives CASSQVVWEGPHEQFF.

This clone appeared a few times. The chain combines TRBV9 with TRBJ1-5; TRBD1 is a possible D gene (5 bases). V was cut by 4 bases and J by 2 bases, with 10 bases left in between. Germline V gene lookup returns CDR1 SGDLS and CDR2 YYNGEE. This CDR3 has 14 amino acids. DNA of the CDR3: TGTGCCAGCAGCCTTGCGGGGGGCAATCAGCCCCAGCATTTT. It specifies CASSLAGGNQPQHF.

The chain is built from TRBV5-1 and TRBJ1-4, with a possible D match to TRBD1 (6 bases). The CDR3 has 15 amino acids. Trimming left V 1 base short and J 6 bases short, with 13 bases between. CDR1 is SGHRS, CDR2 YFSETQ, per germline. The DNA of the CDR3 is TGCGCCAGCAGCTTGAGAGCAGGGGCGCATGAAAAACTGTTTTTT. Translated: CASSLRAGAHEKLFF.

The chain's CDR3 is CASSRTDPSYEQFF. The CDR3 nucleotides are TGTGCCAGCAGCCGGACAGATCCTTCCTATGAGCAGTTCTTC. The chain recombines TRBV27 with TRBJ2-1; TRBD1 might be the D (6 bases). The germline V gene has CDR1 MNHEY and CDR2 SMNVEV (reference sequence). The CDR3 consists of 14 residues. V was shortened by 6 bases and J by 8 bases, with 17 bases between the two germline ends.

The chain couples TRBV5-1 to TRBJ2-3; a possible D gene is TRBD1 (5 bases). The germline CDR1 and CDR2 sequences are SGHRS and YFSETQ. V lost 4 bases to trimming and J lost 8 bases, with 23 bases between them. The CDR3 runs 16 residues. The DNA for the CDR3 is TGCGCCAGCAGCGACCCAGGAGTCAGGGCACGCCCTACGCAGTATTTT. As protein: CASSDPGVRARPTQYF.

The rearrangement uses TRBV6-6 and TRBJ2-7; 8 bases align to TRBD1. Germline trimming cut 8 bases from V and 1 base from J; bases unmatched to any gene: 10. The length of the CDR3 is 15 residues. Germline V gene data show CDR1 as MNHNY and CDR2 as SVGAGI (reference sequence). CDR3 DNA sequence: TGTGCCAGCTCGTGGCCAGGGGGCCCTTCCTACGAGCAGTACTTC. This encodes CASSWPGGPSYEQYF.

This rearrangement joins TRBV6-5 to TRBJ1-4; D not certain. V was shortened by 8 bases and J by 5 bases, with 12 bases between the two germline ends. In germline, CDR1 is MNHEY, CDR2 SVGAGI. The CDR3 is 13 residues long. DNA of the CDR3: TGTGCCAGCCATGGGAGCGTAAATGAAAAACTGTTTTTT. The encoded protein is CASHGSVNEKLFF.

The rearrangement joins TRBV28 to TRBJ2-7; D is perhaps TRBD1 (8 bases). This CDR3 comprises 15 residues. Germline assignment: CDR1 MDHEN and CDR2 SYDVKM. Trimming stripped 6 bases from V and 0 bases from J, with 15 bases between. CDR3 sequence: CASSNRGGSSYEQYF. In DNA, the CDR3 is TGTGCCAGCAGCAACAGGGGGGGAAGCTCCTACGAGCAGTACTTC. Full variable domain (remainder filled in from reference TRBV28 and TRBJ2-7): DVKVTQSSRYLVKRTGEKVFLECVQDMDHENMFWYRQDPGLGLRLIYFSYDVKMKEKGDIPEGYSVSREKKERFSLILESASTNQTSMYLCASSNRGGSSYEQYFGPGTRLTVT.

This chain links TRBV5-6 with TRBJ1-1, with D perhaps matching TRBD1 (6 bases). V lost 0 bases to trimming and J lost 0 bases, with 15 bases between them. The CDR3 consists of 17 residues. CDR1 is SGHDT, CDR2 YYEEEE, per germline. As DNA, the CDR3 is TGTGCCAGCAGCTTGGAAATGACAGGAGATATGAACACTGAAGCTTTCTTT. Translation: CASSLEMTGDMNTEAFF.

This chain connects TRBV19 to TRBJ2-1; 7 nucleotides line up with TRBD1. In germline, CDR1 is LNHDA, CDR2 SQIVND (reference sequence). V shed 3 bases and J 8 bases; nucleotides not matched to a gene: 7. CDR3 size: 14 residues. In nucleotides, the CDR3 is TGTGCCAGTAGTATCAAACAGGGGAATCATGAGCAGTTCTTC. Translating gives CASSIKQGNHEQFF.

The chain employs TRBV9 and TRBJ2-3; perhaps TRBD1 as D (5 bases). CDR3 length: 16 amino acids. V was pared by 0 bases and J by 2 bases, with 13 bases between. Looked up from germline, CDR1 is SGDLS and CDR2 is YYNGEE. In nucleotides, the CDR3 is TGTGCCAGCAGCGTAGTCCCCCAGGGTGCCACAGATACGCAGTATTTT. This sequence encodes CASSVVPQGATDTQYF.

The CDR3 is CASSPQAGGRLGTQYF. The CDR3 region has the DNA TGTGCCAGCAGCCCCCAGGCAGGGGGCCGATTGGGGACCCAGTACTTC. V gene TRBV7-2 combines with J gene TRBJ2-5; 8 nucleotides agree with TRBD1. Germline V gene lookup returns CDR1 SGHTA and CDR2 FQGNSA. After removal of 5 bases from V and 7 bases from J, the junction contained 15 bases not matched to a gene. CDR3 size: 16 residues. Filled out from reference TRBV7-2 and TRBJ2-5, the complete variable domain reads GAGVSQSPSNKVTEKGKDVELRCDPISGHTALYWYRQSLGQGLEFLIYFQGNSAPDKSGLPSDRFSAERTGGSVSTLTIQRTQQEDSAVYLCASSPQAGGRLGTQYFGPGTRLLVL.

The V and J genes are TRBV19 and TRBJ1-1; possible D gene TRBD1, 5 bases. Looked up from germline, CDR1 is LNHDA and CDR2 is SQIVND (reference sequence). Trimming removed 10 bases at V and 5 bases at J, with 14 bases between. The CDR3 length is 12 residues. The CDR3 sequence: CAIRAGNTEAFF. Here the CDR3 DNA reads TGTGCCATACGGGCAGGGAATACTGAAGCTTTCTTT.